This record looks at one T cell receptor beta chain sequence and its context. This clonotype was counted between two and nine times. Its antigen target is currently unknown. Base-call qualities are not available, and no considerably larger clone is one nucleotide away. These data are taken from a study of T cell repertoires in cytomegalovirus infection (dated by TCRdb to the late 2010s). Background for the entire study: Donor HLA type was relevant to the analysis, as public TCR beta signatures indicated carriage of CMV infection together with the matching HLA type.

Summary of the overall study and its limitations: In the ex vivo response, HLA-C-restricted CMV-specific TCR beta clonotypes were dominant, and in two of eight donors the single most frequent clonotype came from this HLA-C-restricted group. In both this cohort and an independent roughly 400-donor cohort, the cumulative frequency of public TCR beta family members distinguished carriers of CMV infection plus the relevant HLA type.

According to the germline V gene (reference sequence), CDR1 reads SEHNR and CDR2 reads FQNEAQ. Trimming removed 7 bases from V and 5 bases from J, leaving 17 bases between the germline ends. From the cysteine up to the phenylalanine, the CDR3 has a length of 14 residues. CDR3 DNA is the only sequence kept; it has 42 bases, read in frame from the first base. Sequencing was performed on an Illumina HiSeq 1500. Using fastp trimming at Q25 and MiXCR clonotype assembly, TCRdb reanalyzed the public sequencing data and kept in-frame beta chains. Merged by CDR3 protein, the rows form single entries marked with the most common genes and DNA. The sample records about 740,000 distinct CDR3 sequences, 35% of which are singletons. The ten top clones hold around 2.6% of the sample.

The sequenced sample was PBMCs. The receptor was derived from a human donor in good health (CMV status not recorded). Some clones in this sample may be carry-over from other donors' samples. This chain is built from TRBV7-9 and TRBJ1-1; the best D guess is TRBD1, with 5 bases matching. The sequenced DNA: TGTGCCAGCAAAGATCAGGGCCGTCGAACTGAAGCTTTCTTT. Translated, this is CASKDQGRRTEAFF.